The 26 T cell receptor beta chains listed next were all sequenced from one sample in a study of cytomegalovirus exposure and HLA in healthy donors. A multiplex PCR was run with 60 Vbeta primers and 13 Jbeta primers. The method was immunoSEQ multiplex PCR; TCRdb's version includes in-frame clones alone and lacks a portion of them. The repertoire holds 200,000 or so clones, with about 85% as singletons. Sequenced input: PBMCs. The receptors here all came from a human donor in good health.

V is TRBV7-9 and J is TRBJ1-4, with D possibly TRBD1 on 6 matching bases. This CDR3 comprises 16 residues. Germline lookup yields CDR1 SEHNR and CDR2 FQNEAQ (reference sequence). Trimming removed 5 bases at V and 5 bases at J, with 18 bases between. The CDR3 nucleotides read TGTGCCAGCAGCCGTGGGGGAACAGGGAACAATGAAAAACTGTTTTTT. This encodes CASSRGGTGNNEKLFF.

This clone was recorded only once. The rearrangement joins TRBV6-5 to TRBJ1-5, with D perhaps TRBD1 (5 bases). Germline-derived CDR1 and CDR2 are MNHEY and SVGAGI. The length of the CDR3 is 15 residues. The germline V and J ends were trimmed by 0 bases and 3 bases, with 9 bases remaining between them. Here the CDR3 reads CASSYSRGINQPQHF. CDR3 nucleotide sequence: TGTGCCAGCAGTTACTCGCGGGGGATCAATCAGCCCCAGCATTTT.

This clone was found a few times. J is TRBJ2-5 and V is TRBV4-3, with D perhaps TRBD2 (5 bases). This CDR3 spans 15 amino acids. V was trimmed by 4 bases and J by 7 bases, leaving 19 bases between them. From germline, CDR1 is LGHNA and CDR2 YSLEER. The DNA of the CDR3 is TGCGCCAGCAGCCCATCAACCACGGGAATTGGGACCCAGTACTTC. Its translation is CASSPSTTGIGTQYF.

The genes are TRBV4-2 and TRBJ2-1; 8 bases line up with TRBD2. Germline assignment: CDR1 LGHNA and CDR2 YNFKEQ. The CDR3 has 16 amino acids. V shed 4 bases, J shed 6 bases, and the junction held 11 bases outside the gene matches. The CDR3 DNA reads as TGTGCCAGCAGCCCCCTCCCAACTAGCGGCTTCAATGAGCAGTTCTTC. This translates into CASSPLPTSGFNEQFF.

The chain couples TRBV20-1 to TRBJ2-7; no reliable D call. The V gene's germline CDR1 is DFQATT and CDR2 SNEGSKA (reference sequence). This CDR3 has 11 residues. V dropped 6 bases and J dropped 4 bases, with 10 bases sitting between them. The CDR3 loop is CSANPGYEQYF. Written as DNA, the CDR3 is TGCAGTGCGAACCCGGGTTACGAGCAGTACTTC.

This clone was observed a handful of times. This sample includes further DNA sequences coding for the same CDR3. The chain uses TRBV27 and TRBJ2-7, with 9 bases matching TRBD1. The V gene's germline CDR1 is MNHEY and CDR2 SMNVEV (reference sequence). The CDR3 runs 15 residues. With V trimmed by 6 bases and J by 1 base, 7 bases remained unmatched. The CDR3 DNA sequence: TGTGCCAGCAGCTCCCCGGGACAGGGATCCTACGAGCAGTACTTC. It encodes CASSSPGQGSYEQYF.

J is TRBJ2-2 and V is TRBV2; 10 bases are a match to TRBD2. With V trimmed by 1 base and J by 4 bases, 6 bases remained unmatched. Germline-derived CDR1 and CDR2 are SNHLY and FYNNEI. The CDR3 is 17 amino acids. The CDR3 here is CASSEGSGRGSTGELFF. In DNA form, the CDR3 reads TGTGCCAGCAGTGAAGGGAGCGGGAGGGGGAGCACCGGGGAGCTGTTTTTT. Combining the CDR3 with reference TRBV2 and TRBJ2-2 gives the whole variable domain EPEVTQTPSHQVTQMGQEVILRCVPISNHLYFYWYRQILGQKVEFLVSFYNNEISEKSEIFDDQFSVERPDGSNFTLKIRSTKLEDSAMYFCASSEGSGRGSTGELFFGEGSRLTVL.

The rearrangement joins TRBV4-3 to TRBJ2-1, with 9 bases lining up with TRBD2. The J segment lost 9 bases and the V segment lost 1 base, leaving 4 bases of the junction unmatched. The germline V gene encodes CDR1 LGHNA and CDR2 YSLEER. The CDR3 is made up of 14 amino acids. The CDR3 nucleotides are TGCGCCAGCAGCCAAGGGCTAGCGGGGATTGAGCAGTTCTTC. This encodes CASSQGLAGIEQFF.

This clone has more than one count but fewer than ten. This chain joins TRBV19 and TRBJ1-5; tentative D call: TRBD1 (6 bases). Looked up from germline, CDR1 is LNHDA and CDR2 is SQIVND (reference sequence). The CDR3 spans 14 residues. Trimming cost V 5 bases and J 6 bases, with 14 bases left between them. Here the CDR3 DNA reads TGTGCCAGTAGTTTGGACAGTATCGGTCAGCCCCAGCATTTT. It codes for CASSLDSIGQPQHF.

This sequence joins TRBV7-2 and TRBJ2-1; 9 bases agree with TRBD2. Germline CDR1 is SGHTA and CDR2 is FQGNSA. CDR3 length equals 16 residues. Germline trimming cut 5 bases from V and 2 bases from J; bases unmatched to any gene: 7. The CDR3 DNA reads as TGTGCCAGCAGCCCGGCGCGGGAGGGCCCCTACAATGAGCAGTTCTTC. This encodes CASSPAREGPYNEQFF. The whole variable domain, filled in from reference TRBV7-2 and TRBJ2-1, reads GAGVSQSPSNKVTEKGKDVELRCDPISGHTALYWYRQSLGQGLEFLIYFQGNSAPDKSGLPSDRFSAERTGGSVSTLTIQRTQQEDSAVYLCASSPAREGPYNEQFFGPGTRLTVL.

The V call is TRBV15, the J call TRBJ2-7; a weak D match, TRBD2 (7 bases). Trimming stripped 0 bases from V and 6 bases from J, with 18 bases between. Germline lookup yields CDR1 LNHNV and CDR2 YYDKDF (reference sequence). The CDR3 extends over 16 amino acids. The CDR3 bases are TGTGCCACCAGCAGAGATCGGGGCGGGGGCTGGGCCGAGCAGTACTTC. It yields the protein CATSRDRGGGWAEQYF.

The chain combines TRBV11-2 with TRBJ2-7, with 7 bases fitting TRBD2. V gave up 1 base and J gave up 5 bases; unmatched junction bases: 11. This CDR3 spans 16 amino acids. Germline CDR1 SGHAT, CDR2 FQNNGV. This chain's CDR3 is CASSLALTAGRHEQYF. In nucleotides, the CDR3 is TGTGCCAGCAGCTTAGCCTTGACCGCCGGGAGGCACGAGCAGTACTTC.

The chain links TRBV9 to TRBJ2-7; the match to TRBD2 covers 10 bases. Germline CDR1 is SGDLS and CDR2 is YYNGEE. V gave up 0 bases and J gave up 0 bases; unmatched junction bases: 3. This CDR3 is 16 amino acids long. The CDR3 loop is CASSVAPSGSSYEQYF. CDR3 DNA: TGTGCCAGCAGCGTAGCTCCTAGCGGGAGCTCCTACGAGCAGTACTTC.

The chain carries TRBV5-1 and TRBJ2-5; 7 nucleotides line up with TRBD2. This CDR3 has 14 residues. The germline gives CDR1 SGHRS, CDR2 YFSETQ. After removal of 0 bases from V and 7 bases from J, the junction contained 6 bases not matched to a gene. This chain's CDR3 is CASSLGDPGGTQYF. Here the CDR3 DNA reads TGCGCCAGCAGCTTGGGGGACCCGGGGGGGACCCAGTACTTC.

The V call is TRBV6-5, the J call TRBJ2-1; 7 bases match TRBD2. This CDR3 has 12 amino acids. Looked up from germline, CDR1 is MNHEY and CDR2 is SVGAGI. The V gene end was trimmed by 5 bases and the J gene end by 8 bases; junction bases not matched to a gene: 3. The CDR3 is CASSKGLYEQFF. CDR3 DNA: TGTGCCAGCAGTAAGGGACTATATGAGCAGTTCTTC.

The genes are TRBV4-2 and TRBJ1-5; 8 bases align to TRBD1. Germline V lookup: CDR1 LGHNA, CDR2 YNFKEQ. The CDR3 contains 15 residues. Trimming removed 0 bases from V and 5 bases from J; junction bases left unmatched: 3. CDR3 protein: CASSQDRGQDQPQHF. In DNA, the CDR3 is TGTGCCAGCAGCCAAGACAGGGGGCAGGATCAGCCCCAGCATTTT.

CDR3 nucleotide sequence: TGTGCCAGCGGCGACAGGCGGGCTTTCTTT. Translated, it gives CASGDRRAFF. The chain uses TRBV7-9 and TRBJ1-1, with D tentatively TRBD1 (6 bases). V dropped 8 bases and J dropped 11 bases, with 12 bases sitting between them. CDR1 SEHNR and CDR2 FQNEAQ come from the germline V gene (reference sequence). The CDR3 consists of 10 residues.

The chain employs TRBV25-1 and TRBJ2-1, with D uncertain. V was trimmed by 3 bases and J by 3 bases, leaving 3 bases between them. The CDR3 is made up of 12 amino acids. CDR1 and CDR2 from the germline V gene are MGHDK and SYGVNS. The CDR3 DNA is TGTGCCAGCAGTGACAGCTACAATGAGCAGTTCTTC. Its protein product is CASSDSYNEQFF.

This sequence joins TRBV12-5 and TRBJ2-2, with TRBD2 as a possible D gene (6 bases). CDR3 length: 15 amino acids. Trimming removed 6 bases at V and 6 bases at J, with 17 bases between. Germline assignment: CDR1 LGHNT and CDR2 FRNRAP. Written as DNA, the CDR3 is TGTGCTAGTGGGCAGGGTCAACCGGGGGCCGGGGAGCTGTTTTTT. This gives the protein CASGQGQPGAGELFF. Using reference TRBV12-5 and TRBJ2-2 for the parts outside the CDR3, the full variable domain is DARVTQTPRHKVTEMGQEVTMRCQPILGHNTVFWYRQTMMQGLELLAYFRNRAPLDDSGMPKDRFSAEMPDATLATLKIQPSEPRDSAVYFCASGQGQPGAGELFFGEGSRLTVL.

This clone is a singleton in its sample. This chain connects TRBV5-1 to TRBJ2-1; D is undetermined. Germline V CDR1 and CDR2: SGHRS, YFSETQ. Trimming pared 0 bases from V and 5 bases from J, leaving 12 bases between. The CDR3 contains 15 residues. DNA for the CDR3: TGCGCCAGCAGCTTGGCCTTGGTAGCCCACAATGAGCAGTTCTTC. This translates into CASSLALVAHNEQFF.

This chain connects TRBV2 to TRBJ1-4; TRBD1 agrees at 8 bases. This CDR3 has 13 residues. CDR1 and CDR2 from the germline V gene are SNHLY and FYNNEI. V dropped 4 bases and J dropped 17; count of bases not matched to a gene: 12. CDR3 residues: CASSVEVAGTGFF. The CDR3 DNA reads TGTGCCAGCAGTGTAGAGGTGGCCGGGACAGGATTTTTT.

CDR3 DNA: TGTGCCAGTAGTCTGAGCGGCTACGAGCAGTACTTC. Its translation is CASSLSGYEQYF. This chain connects TRBV19 to TRBJ2-7, with D possibly matching TRBD2 (5 bases). Trimming took off 5 bases at V and 3 bases at J, with 8 bases between the two ends. Looked up from germline, CDR1 is LNHDA and CDR2 is SQIVND (reference sequence). The CDR3 covers 12 residues.

The rearrangement uses TRBV6-1 and TRBJ2-5, with 9 bases matching TRBD1. The CDR3 runs 15 residues. With V trimmed by 6 bases and J by 4 bases, 9 bases remained unmatched. Germline V CDR1 and CDR2: MNHNS, SASEGT. As DNA, the CDR3 is TGTGCCAGCAGAGCTGACAGGGGGAGGGTAGAGACCCAGTACTTC. The encoded protein is CASRADRGRVETQYF.

In nucleotides, the CDR3 is TGTGCCAGCAGTCCCCGGGACAGAATTAACTATGGCTACACCTTC. Amino acid sequence: CASSPRDRINYGYTF. This chain joins TRBV6-6 and TRBJ1-2; 7 bases line up with TRBD1. V trimming: 5 bases; J trimming: 1 base; junction bases outside the gene matches: 7. This CDR3 comprises 15 residues. CDR1 MNHNY and CDR2 SVGAGI come from the germline V gene (reference sequence).

V gene TRBV27 combines with J gene TRBJ2-5, with 10 bases matching TRBD2. This CDR3 is 14 amino acids long. Germline trimming cut 0 bases from V and 12 bases from J; bases unmatched to any gene: 7. Germline lookup yields CDR1 MNHEY and CDR2 SMNVEV (reference sequence). CDR3 nucleotides: TGTGCCAGCAGTTTATCCCCCGGACTAGCGGCAGAGTACTTC. Translation: CASSLSPGLAAEYF.

The chain combines TRBV19 with TRBJ2-7; perhaps TRBD2 as D (5 bases). Germline-derived CDR1 and CDR2 are LNHDA and SQIVND (reference sequence). V was pared by 7 bases and J by 2 bases, with 15 bases between. This CDR3 comprises 14 residues. The DNA of the CDR3 is TGTGCCAGTAAGGCGGGTCTGAACACCTACGAGCAGTACTTC. Translating it yields CASKAGLNTYEQYF. Full variable domain (missing parts from reference TRBV19 and TRBJ2-7): DGGITQSPKYLFRKEGQNVTLSCEQNLNHDAMYWYRQDPGQGLRLIYYSQIVNDFQKGDIAEGYSVSREKKESFPLTVTSAQKNPTAFYLCASKAGLNTYEQYFGPGTRLTVT.